Given below is one T cell receptor (beta chain) in context. Antigen specificity is unknown. The source of the sample is a study of post-analysis software for immune sequencing data. Turning to the study itself: The disease courses covered relapsing-remitting, secondary progressive and progressive-relapsing multiple sclerosis.

There are 12 residues in the CDR3. V was cut by 5 bases and J by 3 bases, with 9 bases left in between. Per germline, CDR1 DFQATT and CDR2 SNEGSKA (reference sequence). Findings and caveats of the study: The five TRBV segments detected at higher frequency in patients than in controls included TRBV5-6, TRBV5-1 and TRBV20-1. When compared against controls, multiple sclerosis patients showed significantly lower normalized Chao1 diversity. F-measure co-clustering was strong for batch-matched samples.

TCR beta cDNA libraries included unique molecular identifiers. The source material, about 0.85 to 11 million T cells, gave rise to about 490,000 cDNA molecules. One entry per CDR3 protein, called by TCRdb with MiXCR from the PCR reads. Seen here are roughly 800,000 distinct CDR3 sequences, approximately 30% observed once, and the top ten hold approximately 0.6%. The specimen sequenced was blood. This TCR was sampled from a girl aged 10 to 17 with multiple sclerosis. V is TRBV20-1 and J is TRBJ2-3, with D hard to call. This CDR3 is CSARVLTDTQYF. In DNA, the CDR3 is TGCAGTGCTCGCGTCCTGACAGATACGCAGTATTTT.